The rows below give T cell receptor beta chains drawn from one sample of a study of blood T cell repertoires in COVID-19. TCRdb's table, derived via immunoSEQ multiplex PCR, lists solely in-frame clones and lacks some. The table lists 200,000 to 250,000 clones, around 85% of them singletons. The source material was peripheral blood. The receptors here all came from a woman aged 45-60 years with acute or convalescent COVID-19. CDR3s include the opening cysteine and the closing phenylalanine or tryptophan. The D gene is left open where the match is weak. Not all rows give a size; the values are once, few, many and, for expanded clones, a class.

V,J,D,size,CDR3,DNA
TRBV28,TRBJ2-5,.,.,CASSLAPRGRETQYF,TGTGCCAGCAGTTTAGCCCCCCGGGGTCGAGAGACCCAGTACTTC
TRBV7-3,TRBJ2-5,TRBD2,.,CASRLSGGFQETQYF,TGTGCCAGCAGGCTAAGCGGGGGGTTCCAAGAGACCCAGTACTTC
TRBV10-3,TRBJ2-1,.,.,CAIRASESSYNEQFF,TGTGCCATCAGGGCTAGCGAGAGCTCCTACAATGAGCAGTTCTTC
TRBV5-1,TRBJ2-3,TRBD2,.,CASSPGGQITDTQYF,TGCGCCAGCAGCCCGGGAGGGCAGATCACAGATACGCAGTATTTT
TRBV7-9,TRBJ1-5,.,.,CASSSDYSNQPQHF,TGTGCCAGCAGCTCGGACTATAGCAATCAGCCCCAGCATTTT
TRBV21-1,TRBJ2-3,.,.,CASSGTDGEDTQYF,TGTGCCAGCAGCGGGACAGACGGTGAGGATACGCAGTATTTT
TRBV6-5,TRBJ2-1,.,.,CASSLEVYNEQFF,TGTGCCAGCAGTCTAGAGGTATACAATGAGCAGTTCTTC
TRBV15,TRBJ1-3,.,once,CATSRVPARGNTIYF,TGTGCCACCAGCAGAGTCCCAGCGAGAGGAAACACCATATATTTT
TRBV6-2/TRBV6-3,TRBJ2-5,.,.,CASSSPQKRSETQYF,TGTGCCAGCAGTTCGCCACAAAAGCGATCAGAGACCCAGTACTTC
TRBV7-2,TRBJ1-5,TRBD1,.,CASTLDRDNQPQHF,TGTGCCAGCACCTTGGACAGGGACAATCAGCCCCAGCATTTT
TRBV9,TRBJ2-6,.,.,CASSARLSSGANVLTF,TGTGCCAGCAGCGCCCGACTGAGCTCTGGGGCCAACGTCCTGACTTTC
TRBV27,TRBJ2-7,TRBD2,.,CASSLGSGIYYEQYF,TGTGCCAGCAGTTTGGGTAGCGGGATTTACTACGAGCAGTACTTC
TRBV30,TRBJ1-4,.,.,CAWISGTTNEKLFF,TGTGCCTGGATTTCCGGGACAACTAATGAAAAACTGTTTTTT
TRBV19,TRBJ2-1,TRBD2,.,CASSTWTSGFYNEQFF,TGTGCCAGTAGTACGTGGACTAGCGGGTTCTACAATGAGCAGTTCTTC
TRBV6-2/TRBV6-3,TRBJ1-1,TRBD1,once,CASSTGQGSGRAFF,TGTGCCAGCAGTACAGGACAGGGAAGTGGGAGAGCTTTCTTT
TRBV12-5,TRBJ2-7,TRBD1,.,CASGPGQGAIYEQYF,TGTGCTAGTGGCCCAGGACAGGGGGCAATCTACGAGCAGTACTTC
TRBV14,TRBJ1-6,TRBD1,.,CASSFDRVNSPLHF,TGTGCCAGCAGCTTCGACAGGGTGAATTCACCCCTCCACTTT
TRBV28,TRBJ1-2,TRBD1,.,CASSRSDRGDYGYTF,TGTGCCAGCAGTCGCTCGGACAGGGGGGACTATGGCTACACCTTC
TRBV12-3/TRBV12-4,TRBJ2-5,.,.,CASSLGETQYF,TGTGCCAGCAGCCTAGGAGAGACCCAGTACTTC
TRBV5-1,TRBJ1-6,TRBD1,.,CASSSGTGGNRSYNSPLHF,TGCGCCAGCAGCTCAGGGACAGGGGGCAATAGGTCCTATAATTCACCCCTCCACTTT
TRBV7-9,TRBJ1-6,.,.,CASSLDSIWISPLHF,TGTGCCAGCAGCCTGGACAGTATCTGGATTTCACCCCTCCACTTT
TRBV11-2,TRBJ2-5,.,.,CASSLAAASQYF,TGTGCCAGCAGCTTAGCTGCGGCTTCCCAGTACTTC
TRBV6-4,TRBJ2-2,TRBD1,.,CASRTGGLTGELFF,TGTGCCAGCAGGACAGGGGGCTTAACCGGGGAGCTGTTTTTT
TRBV7-9,TRBJ1-2,TRBD1,.,CASSLEGAGGYTF,TGTGCCAGCAGCTTGGAGGGGGCGGGAGGCTACACCTTC
TRBV6-1,TRBJ2-1,TRBD2,.,CASSPGGNEQFF,TGTGCCAGCAGCCCGGGGGGGAATGAGCAGTTCTTC
TRBV5-1,TRBJ2-2,.,.,CASSLDRSTNTGELFF,TGCGCCAGCAGCTTGGACAGAAGCACGAACACCGGGGAGCTGTTTTTT
TRBV19,TRBJ1-4,.,.,CASSIGQGFIEKLFF,TGTGCCAGTAGTATTGGTCAGGGGTTTATTGAAAAACTGTTTTTT
TRBV7-2,TRBJ2-4,.,.,CASSLVATDILAKNIQYF,TGTGCCAGCAGCTTAGTTGCGACAGACATTCTAGCCAAAAACATTCAGTACTTC
TRBV7-9,TRBJ1-1,TRBD1,.,CASSLDRGRAEAFF,TGTGCCAGCAGCTTGGACAGGGGTAGGGCTGAAGCTTTCTTT
TRBV27,TRBJ2-1,.,.,CASSIGGEQFF,TGTGCCAGCAGCATCGGAGGCGAGCAGTTCTTC
TRBV5-6,TRBJ1-6,TRBD1,.,CASSLAGQGFNSPLHF,TGTGCCAGCAGCTTGGCGGGACAGGGTTTTAATTCACCCCTCCACTTT
TRBV11-3,TRBJ1-3,.,.,CASSRTAGDGNTIYF,TGTGCCAGCAGCCGGACAGCAGGAGATGGAAACACCATATATTTT
TRBV19,TRBJ1-1,.,.,CASRDTSKTTEAFF,TGTGCCAGTAGGGACACCTCGAAGACCACTGAAGCTTTCTTT
TRBV9,TRBJ2-2,.,.,CASSANSPGKAGELFF,TGTGCCAGCAGCGCAAATTCCCCAGGGAAAGCCGGGGAGCTGTTTTTT
TRBV3-1/TRBV3-2,TRBJ2-1,.,.,CASSLGEVIGNEQFF,TGTGCCAGCAGTCTCGGTGAGGTGATTGGCAATGAGCAGTTCTTC
TRBV7-9,TRBJ2-7,.,.,CASSHGQSYEQYF,TGTGCCAGCAGCCATGGACAATCCTACGAGCAGTACTTC
TRBV30,TRBJ1-5,.,.,CAWSVPDRLNQPQHF,TGTGCCTGGAGTGTACCGGACAGATTAAATCAGCCCCAGCATTTT
TRBV4-1,TRBJ1-5,.,.,CASSPSGPNQPQHF,TGCGCCAGCAGCCCCTCAGGGCCCAATCAGCCCCAGCATTTT
TRBV5-1,TRBJ2-3,.,.,CASSLGPMGGTDTQYF,TGCGCCAGCAGCTTGGGACCGATGGGAGGCACAGATACGCAGTATTTT
TRBV7-9,TRBJ2-3,TRBD2,.,CASSLGTSGHTDTQYF,TGTGCCAGCAGCTTAGGCACTAGCGGACACACAGATACGCAGTATTTT
TRBV6-1,TRBJ1-6,.,.,CASSEALRTAQSSYNSPLHF,TGTGCCAGCAGTGAAGCGCTTCGGACAGCTCAGAGCTCCTATAATTCACCCCTCCACTTT
TRBV18,TRBJ1-1,TRBD1,.,CASSPPDRYTEAFF,TGTGCCAGCTCACCGCCGGACAGGTACACTGAAGCTTTCTTT
TRBV30,TRBJ1-1,.,.,CAWSADISGGAFF,TGTGCCTGGAGCGCCGACATTTCGGGGGGAGCTTTCTTT
TRBV5-1,TRBJ1-1,TRBD1,.,CASGPGQGPMNTEAFF,TGCGCCAGCGGGCCGGGACAGGGACCCATGAACACTGAAGCTTTCTTT
TRBV6-5,TRBJ2-1,.,.,CASSYGERYNEQFF,TGTGCCAGCAGTTATGGAGAAAGGTACAATGAGCAGTTCTTC
TRBV5-6,TRBJ2-7,TRBD2,once,CASSLWPGTRGYEQYF,TGTGCCAGCAGCTTGTGGCCCGGGACTAGAGGTTACGAGCAGTACTTC
TRBV2,TRBJ1-6,.,.,CASSEAGSYNSPLHF,TGTGCCAGCAGTGAGGCTGGCTCCTATAATTCACCCCTCCACTTT
TRBV30,TRBJ1-5,.,few,CAWGKETSNQPQHF,TGTGCCTGGGGGAAGGAGACTAGCAATCAGCCCCAGCATTTT
TRBV9,TRBJ1-2,.,.,CASSPLSSEAAGYTF,TGTGCCAGCAGCCCCCTCTCAAGCGAGGCTGCTGGCTACACCTTC